The following is a TCR beta chain sequence with its context. As originally analysed: For nucleated cells, counts were estimated from reference gene primer amplification. Here immunoSEQ multiplex PCR was the method, and the copy in TCRdb shows in-frame clones only, minus some. The V and J calls and clone size were taken over from that table, and D and trimming were inferred from the DNA. The sample consists of about 180,000 clones, approximately 83% of them appearing once. This entry is derived from a study of blood T cell repertoires in COVID-19. In the study overall: Samples taken during acute and convalescent COVID-19 were collected in the United States, Italy and Spain. PBMCs, B-cell-depleted T cells, or T cells provided the cDNA or gDNA that made up the material.

Looked up from germline, CDR1 is MDHEN and CDR2 is SYDVKM. The CDR3 extends over 12 amino acids. The V gene lost 4 bases and the J gene lost 13 bases, with 14 bases spanning the gap. The V and J genes are TRBV28 and TRBJ2-1, with D possibly matching TRBD1 (6 bases). This receptor was identified in a human donor with active or convalescent COVID-19. The donor label of this sample is uncertain. The sequenced material came from peripheral blood. The CDR3 sequence is CASSSTGLGQFF. As DNA, the CDR3 is TGTGCCAGCAGTTCCACAGGGTTAGGCCAGTTCTTC.